These T cell receptor beta chains were read from a single sample in a study of T-cell reconstitution after alpha-beta-depleted transplantation in children. TCRdb independently ran MiXCR on the PCR reads; one entry per CDR3 protein. Of under 850,000 distinct CDR3 sequences in the sample, 10% to 15% were seen once. The source was PBMCs, collected before TCRalphabeta/CD19-depleted stem cell transplant. The receptors originated from a girl aged 2-9 years with congenital amegakaryocytic thrombocytopenia, due to receive a stem cell transplant. Both conserved end residues are part of each CDR3.

V	J	CDR3
TRBV10-3	TRBJ2-3	CAIKKIAGGSTDTQYF
TRBV5-5	TRBJ2-2	CASSLFLIGVGTGELFF
TRBV19	TRBJ2-1	CASSIPSGSRNEQFF
TRBV3-1	TRBJ1-2	CASSQSLGQGHYGYTF
TRBV5-1	TRBJ2-7	CASSLGQGLSYEQYF
TRBV12-5	TRBJ2-2	CASGLGLSGTQFGELFF
TRBV7-9	TRBJ1-4	CASSWVPGTGDEKLFF
TRBV10-3	TRBJ1-4	CAIRGRPDEKLFF
TRBV18	TRBJ2-6	CASFGTADSGANVLTF
TRBV10-3	TRBJ2-3	CAIGATDTQYF
TRBV6-2/TRBV6-3	TRBJ1-6	CASSRGNNSPLHF
TRBV6-2/TRBV6-3	TRBJ2-1	CASRSRDSSSYNEQFF
TRBV20-1	TRBJ1-1	CSASGLDTEAFF
TRBV5-4	TRBJ2-7	CASSRRSENYEQYF
TRBV5-1	TRBJ2-2	CATSRGMDTGELFF
TRBV5-1	TRBJ2-5	CASSLGASQETQYF
TRBV27	TRBJ2-7	CASSRLTGVSSVSSYEQYF
TRBV10-2	TRBJ1-2	CASSGPGLGYTF
TRBV20-1	TRBJ1-2	CSATDPGRRGYTF
TRBV5-1	TRBJ2-4	CASSAYLDVNIQYF
TRBV12-5	TRBJ2-4	CASGNILAKNIQYF
TRBV6-2/TRBV6-3	TRBJ2-2	CASRTIPGELFF
TRBV27	TRBJ2-7	CASSFQVIGTSDNYEQYF
TRBV5-1	TRBJ2-7	CASSFGSGSSYEQYF
TRBV20-1	TRBJ2-7	CSARGLALTYEQYF
TRBV11-2	TRBJ2-5	CASSTGGLGYQETQYF
TRBV20-1	TRBJ2-1	CSAWLSTDYNEQFF
TRBV29-1	TRBJ2-7	CSVAGGTYEQYF
TRBV11-2	TRBJ2-3	CASSLDSGERTDTQYF
TRBV20-1	TRBJ2-3	CSARPPTTDTQYF
TRBV19	TRBJ2-7	CASSIAEGYEQYF
TRBV29-1	TRBJ2-7	CSVEGQNRYEQYF
TRBV12-3/TRBV12-4	TRBJ2-1	CASSFTSMDNEQFF
TRBV29-1	TRBJ1-4	CSVGEGAEKLFF
TRBV5-1	TRBJ2-2	CASGQGVSLNTGELFF
TRBV25-1	TRBJ2-1	CASSARPWDYRHEQFF